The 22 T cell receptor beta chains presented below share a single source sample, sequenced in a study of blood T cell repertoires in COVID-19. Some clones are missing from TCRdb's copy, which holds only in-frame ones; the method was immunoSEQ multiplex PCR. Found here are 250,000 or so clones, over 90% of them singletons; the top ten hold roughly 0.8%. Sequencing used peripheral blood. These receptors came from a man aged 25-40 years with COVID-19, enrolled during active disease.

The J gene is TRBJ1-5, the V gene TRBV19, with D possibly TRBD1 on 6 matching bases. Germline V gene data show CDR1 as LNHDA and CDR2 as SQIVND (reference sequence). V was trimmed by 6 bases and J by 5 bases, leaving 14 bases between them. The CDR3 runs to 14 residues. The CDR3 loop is CASRRDNGDQPQHF. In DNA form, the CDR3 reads TGTGCCAGTAGGAGGGACAATGGGGATCAGCCCCAGCATTTT.

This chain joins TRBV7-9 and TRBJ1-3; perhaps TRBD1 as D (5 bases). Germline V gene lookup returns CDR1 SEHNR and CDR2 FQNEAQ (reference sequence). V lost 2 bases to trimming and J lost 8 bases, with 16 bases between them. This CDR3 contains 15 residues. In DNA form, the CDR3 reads TGTGCCAGCAGCTTATTCCCGGACACGGCTCACACCATATATTTT. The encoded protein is CASSLFPDTAHTIYF.

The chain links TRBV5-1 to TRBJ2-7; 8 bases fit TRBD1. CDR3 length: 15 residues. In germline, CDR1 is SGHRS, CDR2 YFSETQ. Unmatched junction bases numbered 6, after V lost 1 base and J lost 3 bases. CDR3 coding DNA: TGCGCCAGCAGCTTGCAGGGGGCAGGACACTACGAGCAGTACTTC. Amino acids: CASSLQGAGHYEQYF.

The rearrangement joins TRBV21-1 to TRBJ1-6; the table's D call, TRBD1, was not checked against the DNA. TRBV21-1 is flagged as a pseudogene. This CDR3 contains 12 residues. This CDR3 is CASRDSNSPLHF. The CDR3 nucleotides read TGTGCCAGCCGCGACAGTAATTCACCCCTCCACTTT.

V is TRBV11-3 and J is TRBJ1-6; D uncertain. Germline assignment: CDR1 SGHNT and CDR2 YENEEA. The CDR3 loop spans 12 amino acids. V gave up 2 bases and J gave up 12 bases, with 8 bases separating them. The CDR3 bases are TGTGCCAGCAGCTTAAGTGGAGGACCCCTCCACTTT. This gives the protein CASSLSGGPLHF.

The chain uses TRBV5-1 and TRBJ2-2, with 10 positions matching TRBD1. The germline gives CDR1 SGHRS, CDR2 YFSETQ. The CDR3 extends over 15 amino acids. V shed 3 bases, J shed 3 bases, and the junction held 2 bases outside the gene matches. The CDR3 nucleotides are TGCGCCAGCAGCTGGGGACAGGGGCACACCGGGGAGCTGTTTTTT. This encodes CASSWGQGHTGELFF.

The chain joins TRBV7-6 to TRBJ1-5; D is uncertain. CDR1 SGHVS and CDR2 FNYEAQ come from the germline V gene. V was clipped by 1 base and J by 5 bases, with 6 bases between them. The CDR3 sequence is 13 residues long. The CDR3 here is CASSLDSHQPQHF. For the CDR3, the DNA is TGTGCCAGCAGCTTAGACAGTCATCAGCCCCAGCATTTT.

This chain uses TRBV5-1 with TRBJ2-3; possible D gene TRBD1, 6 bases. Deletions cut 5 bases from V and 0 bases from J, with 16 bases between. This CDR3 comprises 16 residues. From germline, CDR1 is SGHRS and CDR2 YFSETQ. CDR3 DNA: TGCGCCAGCAGACACGCACAGGGTACTAGCACAGATACGCAGTATTTT. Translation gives CASRHAQGTSTDTQYF.

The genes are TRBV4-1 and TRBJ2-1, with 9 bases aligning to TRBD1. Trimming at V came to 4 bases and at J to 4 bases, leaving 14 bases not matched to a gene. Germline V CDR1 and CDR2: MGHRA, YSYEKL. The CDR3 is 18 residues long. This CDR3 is CASSPIARTGAGYNEQFF. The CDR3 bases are TGCGCCAGCAGCCCGATAGCTCGGACAGGGGCCGGGTACAATGAGCAGTTCTTC.

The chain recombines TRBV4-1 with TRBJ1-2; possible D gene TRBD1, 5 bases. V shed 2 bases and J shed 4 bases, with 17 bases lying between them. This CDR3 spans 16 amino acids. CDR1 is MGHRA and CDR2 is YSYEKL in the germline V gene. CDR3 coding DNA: TGCGCCAGCAGCCAACCCGGACACTCTAAGGGCTATGGCTACACCTTC. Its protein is CASSQPGHSKGYGYTF.

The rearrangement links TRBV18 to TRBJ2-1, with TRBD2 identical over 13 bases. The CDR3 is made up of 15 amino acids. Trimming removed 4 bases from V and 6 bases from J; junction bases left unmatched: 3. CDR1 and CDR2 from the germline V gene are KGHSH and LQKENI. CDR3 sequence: CASSQTSGGPNEQFF. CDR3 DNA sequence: TGTGCCAGCTCACAGACTAGCGGGGGGCCCAATGAGCAGTTCTTC.

This chain's CDR3 is CASSQTGTDGNQPQHF. The CDR3 DNA follows: TGTGCCAGCAGCCAGACCGGGACAGACGGCAATCAGCCCCAGCATTTT. V gene TRBV3-1 (or the pseudogene TRBV3-2) combines with J gene TRBJ1-5; 7 bases match TRBD1. There are 16 residues in the CDR3. CDR1 is LGHDT, CDR2 YNNKEL, per germline (reference sequence). The junction had 7 bases not matched to a gene; V was cut back by 3 bases and J by 2 bases.

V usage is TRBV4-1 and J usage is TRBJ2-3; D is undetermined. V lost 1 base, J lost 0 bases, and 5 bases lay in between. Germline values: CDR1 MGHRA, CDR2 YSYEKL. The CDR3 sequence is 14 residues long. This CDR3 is CASSQGTSTDTQYF. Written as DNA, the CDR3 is TGCGCCAGCAGCCAAGGAACTAGCACAGATACGCAGTATTTT.

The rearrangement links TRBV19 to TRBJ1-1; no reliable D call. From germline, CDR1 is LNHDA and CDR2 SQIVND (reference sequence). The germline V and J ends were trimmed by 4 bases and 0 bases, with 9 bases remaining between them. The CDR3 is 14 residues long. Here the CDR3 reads CASSTPSMNTEAFF. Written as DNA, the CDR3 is TGTGCCAGTAGTACGCCTTCTATGAACACTGAAGCTTTCTTT.

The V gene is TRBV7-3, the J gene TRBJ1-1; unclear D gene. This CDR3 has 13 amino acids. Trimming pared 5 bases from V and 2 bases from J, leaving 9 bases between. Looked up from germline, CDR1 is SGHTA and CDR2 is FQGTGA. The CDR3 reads CASSEQLNTEAFF. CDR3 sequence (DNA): TGTGCCAGCAGCGAACAGCTTAACACTGAAGCTTTCTTT.

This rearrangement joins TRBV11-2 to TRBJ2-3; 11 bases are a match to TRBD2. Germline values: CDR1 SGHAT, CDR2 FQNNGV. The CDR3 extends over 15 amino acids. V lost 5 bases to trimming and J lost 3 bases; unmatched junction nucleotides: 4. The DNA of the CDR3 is TGTGCCAGCAGCCCTAGCGGGGGGAAGACAGATACGCAGTATTTT. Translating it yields CASSPSGGKTDTQYF. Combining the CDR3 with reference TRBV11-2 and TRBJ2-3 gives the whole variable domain EAGVAQSPRYKIIEKRQSVAFWCNPISGHATLYWYQQILGQGPKLLIQFQNNGVVDDSQLPKDRFSAERLKGVDSTLKIQPAKLEDSAVYLCASSPSGGKTDTQYFGPGTRLTVL.

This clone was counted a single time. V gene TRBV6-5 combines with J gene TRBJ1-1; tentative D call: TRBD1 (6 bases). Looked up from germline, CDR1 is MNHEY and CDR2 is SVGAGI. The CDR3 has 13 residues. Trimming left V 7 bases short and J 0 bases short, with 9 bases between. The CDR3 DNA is TGTGCCAGCACGGGACAAATGAACACTGAAGCTTTCTTT. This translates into CASTGQMNTEAFF.

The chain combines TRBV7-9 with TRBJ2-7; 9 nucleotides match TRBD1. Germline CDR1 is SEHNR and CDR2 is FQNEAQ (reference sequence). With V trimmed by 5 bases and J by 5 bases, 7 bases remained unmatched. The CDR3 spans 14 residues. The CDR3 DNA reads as TGTGCCAGCAGCGACGACAGGGGGGACGACGAGCAGTACTTC. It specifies CASSDDRGDDEQYF.

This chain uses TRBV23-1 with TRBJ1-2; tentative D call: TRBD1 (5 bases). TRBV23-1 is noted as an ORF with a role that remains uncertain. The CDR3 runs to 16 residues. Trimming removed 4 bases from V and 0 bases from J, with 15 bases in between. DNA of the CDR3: TGCGCCAGCAGTCGAACGGCCAGGGAAGCTAACTATGGCTACACCTTC. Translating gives CASSRTAREANYGYTF.

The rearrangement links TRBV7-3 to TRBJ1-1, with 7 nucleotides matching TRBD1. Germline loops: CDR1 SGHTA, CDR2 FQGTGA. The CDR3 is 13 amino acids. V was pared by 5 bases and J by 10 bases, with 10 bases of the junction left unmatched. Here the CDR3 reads CASSPQPTGRAFF. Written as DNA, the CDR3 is TGTGCCAGCAGCCCCCAACCGACAGGGCGAGCTTTCTTT.

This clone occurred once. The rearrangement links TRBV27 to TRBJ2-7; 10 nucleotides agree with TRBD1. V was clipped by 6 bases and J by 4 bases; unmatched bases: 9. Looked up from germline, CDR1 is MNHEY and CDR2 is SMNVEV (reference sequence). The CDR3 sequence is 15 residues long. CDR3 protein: CASRPRGQGRYEQYF. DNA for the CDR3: TGTGCCAGCAGACCCAGGGGACAGGGGAGATACGAGCAGTACTTC.

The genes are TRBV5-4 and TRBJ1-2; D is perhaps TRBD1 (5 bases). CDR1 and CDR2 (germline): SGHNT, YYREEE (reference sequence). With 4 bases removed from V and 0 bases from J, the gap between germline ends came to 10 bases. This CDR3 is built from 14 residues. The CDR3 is CASSPGHPNYGYTF. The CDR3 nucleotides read TGTGCCAGCAGCCCCGGACACCCTAACTATGGCTACACCTTC. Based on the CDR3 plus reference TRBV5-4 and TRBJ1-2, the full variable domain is ETGVTQSPTHLIKTRGQQVTLRCSSQSGHNTVSWYQQALGQGPQFIFQYYREEENGRGNFPPRFSGLQFPNYSSELNVNALELDDSALYLCASSPGHPNYGYTFGSGTRLTVV.